This is a list of T cell receptor beta chains from one sample in a study of blood T cell repertoires in COVID-19. Assay used: immunoSEQ multiplex PCR; TCRdb lists only in-frame clones, some missing. The table lists approximately 270,000 clones, about 90% of them singletons, with 1.2% in the top ten. Sample: PBMCs or T cells enriched from blood (not recorded which). The receptors come from a human donor in a cohort exposed to, infected with or recovered from COVID-19 (not recorded which). The donor label of this sample is uncertain. Both conserved end residues are part of each CDR3. A D gene is named only where the DNA matches it firmly. Size tells how often a clone was seen (once, few, many) or the class of an expanded clone, and some rows leave it out.

TRBV29-1	-	TRBJ2-1	-	TGCAGCGTTAGACTAACGTACAATGAGCAGTTCTTC	CSVRLTYNEQFF
TRBV12-3/TRBV12-4	-	TRBJ1-2	-	TGTGCCAGCAGTTTGCAGTATGGCTACACCTTC	CASSLQYGYTF
TRBV14	-	TRBJ2-1	TRBD1	TGTGCCAGCAGCCACCGACAGGGGGGGGGCAATGAGCAGTTCTTC	CASSHRQGGGNEQFF
TRBV2	-	TRBJ1-6	-	TGTGCCAGCGGGAGGGCAGGGAAGCAAAATTCACCCCTCCACTTT	CASGRAGKQNSPLHF
TRBV10-3	-	TRBJ2-3	TRBD1	TGTGCCATCAGTGGGACAGGACAAAGCACAGATACGCAGTATTTT	CAISGTGQSTDTQYF
TRBV6-1	many	TRBJ2-7	-	TGTGCCAGCAGTGAACAGATACCAGGGGGAGGTGACGAGCAGTACTTC	CASSEQIPGGGDEQYF
TRBV6-5	-	TRBJ2-1	-	TGTGCCAACTCACAGGTAGGCTTAGGTAGAGAGCAGTTCTTC	CANSQVGLGREQFF
TRBV4-2	-	TRBJ1-1	-	TGTGCCAGCAGCCAAGGGGGACACCCTGAAGCTTTCTTT	CASSQGGHPEAFF
TRBV4-1	-	TRBJ1-6	-	TGCGCCAGCTCCCTTTCTGGAGGTTCACCCCTCCACTTT	CASSLSGGSPLHF
TRBV7-3	once	TRBJ2-1	TRBD2	TGTGCCAGCAGCTCTAAAGCGGGGGGGCTTGGAGAGCAGTTCTTC	CASSSKAGGLGEQFF
TRBV14	-	TRBJ2-5	-	TGTGCCAGCAGCCAAAACTCGGGGGAGACCCAGTACTTC	CASSQNSGETQYF
TRBV5-1	-	TRBJ2-1	TRBD2	TGCGCCAGCAGCTCCGGGACTAGCGGGGGAGAGGAGCAGTTCTTC	CASSSGTSGGEEQFF
TRBV7-9	few	TRBJ2-7	-	TGTGCCAGCAGCTTAGCGGGGGGGGCGCAGGCCGAGCAGTACTTC	CASSLAGGAQAEQYF
TRBV2	-	TRBJ2-7	TRBD1	TGTGCCAGCAGCCCGGGACAGGGGGCCTTTATGTCCTACGAGCAGTACTTC	CASSPGQGAFMSYEQYF
TRBV2	-	TRBJ2-5	-	TGTGCCAGCAGTGGACAGGGGACTATCCAAGAGACCCAGTACTTC	CASSGQGTIQETQYF
TRBV9	-	TRBJ1-3	-	TGTGCCAGCAGCGGGACTAAGGGTGGAAACACCATATATTTT	CASSGTKGGNTIYF
TRBV15	once	TRBJ1-2	-	TGTGCCACCAGCAGAGGCGCGGACAGTAACTATGGCTACACCTTC	CATSRGADSNYGYTF
TRBV1	few	TRBJ1-3	-	TGCACCAGCAGCCAAGACGCAGGGGATTTCTCTGGAAACACCATATATTTT	CTSSQDAGDFSGNTIYF
TRBV30	-	TRBJ2-7	-	TGTGCCTGGAGTGTAGGGGCCACCTACGAGCAGTACTTC	CAWSVGATYEQYF
TRBV2	-	TRBJ1-3	-	TGTGCCAGCAGGCCGGGGGGTGGAAACACCATATATTTT	CASRPGGGNTIYF
TRBV5-3	-	TRBJ2-1	TRBD2	TGTGCCAGAAGCTTGGTGGCTAGCGGGGGGGCGGCTCATGAGCAGTTCTTC	CARSLVASGGAAHEQFF
TRBV9	-	TRBJ1-3	-	TGTGCCCGCAGCTCGGGGGGGGTATCATCTGGAAACACCATATATTTT	CARSSGGVSSGNTIYF
TRBV9	-	TRBJ2-2	TRBD2	TGTGCCAGCAGCGTAGGTCTAGCGGGGGCCCTCGCCGGGGAGCTGTTTTTT	CASSVGLAGALAGELFF
TRBV10-3	-	TRBJ2-5	TRBD1	TGTGCCATCATGAGACAGGGGGGAGTAGGAGAGACCCAGTACTTC	CAIMRQGGVGETQYF
TRBV30	-	TRBJ2-1	TRBD2	TGTGCCTGGAGTCCGGGGGGGGGCGTTAATGAGCAGTTCTTC	CAWSPGGGVNEQFF
TRBV7-2	-	TRBJ1-2	TRBD1	TGTGCCAGCAGCCGGTGGACAGGGGGTAACTATGGCTACACCTTC	CASSRWTGGNYGYTF
TRBV12-5	-	TRBJ2-7	TRBD1	TGTGCTAGTGGTTTGGGACAGGGGCTTCGGTACGAGCAGTACTTC	CASGLGQGLRYEQYF
TRBV19	-	TRBJ1-2	TRBD1	TGTGCCAGTAGTATACAGGGGGCATCTAACTATGGCTACACCTTC	CASSIQGASNYGYTF
TRBV18	-	TRBJ1-2	-	TGTGCCAGCTCACCAACTGGGGGGGAAGGAAGCTACACCTTC	CASSPTGGEGSYTF
TRBV27	-	TRBJ1-1	-	TGTGCCAGCAGTTTTAGCCGCGACAACACTGAAGCTTTCTTT	CASSFSRDNTEAFF
TRBV5-4	-	TRBJ1-3	-	TGTGCCAGCAGCTGGAGGCCAGCGAGGAATGGAAACACCATATATTTT	CASSWRPARNGNTIYF
TRBV7-2	-	TRBJ2-3	TRBD2	TGTGCCAGCAGCTCCCGGCGCACTAGCGGTACAGATACGCAGTATTTT	CASSSRRTSGTDTQYF
TRBV6-5	-	TRBJ2-5	-	TGTGCCAGCAGTTACCGGGGGGCCCTCGGGGAGACCCAGTACTTC	CASSYRGALGETQYF
TRBV6-1	-	TRBJ1-3	-	TGTGCCAGCAGTGATCGGACAGTCCGTCCGCTTTCTGGAAACACCATATATTTT	CASSDRTVRPLSGNTIYF
TRBV7-3	once	TRBJ1-1	-	TGTGCCAGCAGCTTAACCCCGGGGGGGGACACTGAAGCTTTCTTT	CASSLTPGGDTEAFF
TRBV29-1	-	TRBJ1-4	-	TGCAGCGCATCCACGGATCGGGGTGAAAAACTGTTTTTT	CSASTDRGEKLFF
TRBV10-3	-	TRBJ2-7	TRBD2	TGTGCCATCAGTCCTAGGACTAGCGGGGGCCACGAGCAGTACTTC	CAISPRTSGGHEQYF
TRBV7-9	-	TRBJ1-1	TRBD1	TGTGCCAGCAGCTCTTGGGACAGTTCTATGAACACTGAAGCTTTCTTT	CASSSWDSSMNTEAFF
TRBV12-3/TRBV12-4	-	TRBJ1-2	-	TGTGCCAGCAGTTTAGGGACAATGGAAGGCTACACCTTC	CASSLGTMEGYTF
TRBV14	-	TRBJ1-1	-	TGTGCCAGCAGCCAAGATAGCAGAAACGGTGGTGAAGCTTTCTTT	CASSQDSRNGGEAFF
TRBV5-4	-	TRBJ2-1	TRBD2	TGTGCCAGCAGCTCCCCACTAGCGGGGGCCCGGAAGTTCTTC	CASSSPLAGARKFF
TRBV18	-	TRBJ1-4	-	TGTGCCAGCTCACCACAGGGGCTTAATGAAAAACTGTTTTTT	CASSPQGLNEKLFF
TRBV7-9	once	TRBJ1-2	TRBD1	TGTGCCAGCAGCTTAGCGGGACAGGGGGTATATGGCTACACCTTC	CASSLAGQGVYGYTF
TRBV19	few	TRBJ1-5	TRBD1	TGTGCCAGTAGTATGACCGGGGGGACAGGGGGCCCTAGTCAGCCCCAGCATTTT	CASSMTGGTGGPSQPQHF
TRBV5-1	once	TRBJ1-2	TRBD1	TGCGCCAGCAGCGGACGGACAGGGGATGGCTACACCTTC	CASSGRTGDGYTF
TRBV19	-	TRBJ1-5	TRBD1	TGTGCCAGTAACAGGGGAAGCTCCAATCAGCCCCAGCATTTT	CASNRGSSNQPQHF
TRBV6-5	-	TRBJ1-1	-	TGTGCCAGCAGTTACGGGGGCGGATTGAACACTGAAGCTTTCTTT	CASSYGGGLNTEAFF
TRBV27	-	TRBJ1-5	-	TGTGCCAGCAGGCGGACGGGAATTTTGCCCCAGCATTTT	CASRRTGILPQHF
TRBV2	-	TRBJ2-1	-	TGTGCCAGCGTTAGGAGGGTCTACAATGAGCAGTTCTTC	CASVRRVYNEQFF
TRBV15	-	TRBJ1-1	-	TGTGCCACCAGCTATCATACGGTGAACACTGAAGCTTTCTTT	CATSYHTVNTEAFF
TRBV7-2	-	TRBJ1-5	TRBD1	TGTGCCAGCAGCCCTCGGACAGGACACAATCAGCCCCAGCATTTT	CASSPRTGHNQPQHF
TRBV18	-	TRBJ2-7	-	TGTGCCAGCTCACCACAGGGGTTGTACGAGCAGTACTTC	CASSPQGLYEQYF
TRBV7-9	-	TRBJ1-2	TRBD1	TGTGCCAGCAGCCAGGGGGATGGCTACACCTTC	CASSQGDGYTF
TRBV18	-	TRBJ1-1	TRBD1	TGTGCCAGCTCGCCAGGACAGGCGATGAACACTGAAGCTTTCTTT	CASSPGQAMNTEAFF
TRBV7-9	-	TRBJ2-7	TRBD1	TGTGCCAGCAGCTCCACGGACAGGAACTACGAGCAGTACTTC	CASSSTDRNYEQYF
TRBV24-1	-	TRBJ1-4	TRBD1	TGTGCCACCAGTGTAGGGACAGGGGGTAGTTTCCCCGGAAAACTGTTTTTT	CATSVGTGGSFPGKLFF
TRBV5-6	-	TRBJ1-3	-	TGTGCCAGCAGCTGGGAGAGGGGGGGCGGAAACACCATATATTTT	CASSWERGGGNTIYF
TRBV30	-	TRBJ1-1	TRBD1	TGTGCCGGCCGCGGACAGGGAGGCACTGAAGCTTTCTTT	CAGRGQGGTEAFF
TRBV4-2	-	TRBJ2-1	TRBD2	TGTGCCAGCAGCCGGCAAGGCGGGGGGGGAGACAATGAGCAGTTCTTC	CASSRQGGGGDNEQFF
TRBV7-9	-	TRBJ1-3	-	TGTGCCTACCGACAGGCTGACTCTGGAAACACCATATATTTT	CAYRQADSGNTIYF